The clone carrying this T cell receptor (beta chain) is a singleton in its sample. The sample comes from a study of shared clonotypes between healthy human individuals. The J segment lost 4 bases and the V segment lost 5 bases, leaving 10 bases of the junction unmatched. This CDR3 region has 15 residues. Looked up from germline, CDR1 is KGHSH and CDR2 is LQKENI. TCRdb's copy holds only in-frame clones and misses some; the assay was immunoSEQ multiplex PCR. The profile shows 600,000 to 800,000 clones, approximately 72% of them singletons. The chain couples TRBV18 to TRBJ1-1; 7 bases line up with TRBD1. The specimen was memory CD4+ T cells sorted from blood. The subset was: CD45RA-negative fraction. This TCR derives from a woman aged 30 to 39 in good health. The CDR3 nucleotides are TGTGCCAGCTCAAGATTACCGGGACAGCCCACTGAAGCTTTCTTT. Its translation is CASSRLPGQPTEAFF.